The T cell receptor (beta chain) under discussion was sequenced for a study of T cells after posttransplantation cyclophosphamide (dated by TCRdb to the mid-2010s). About the study as a whole: Using TRB sequencing, the study followed how the T cell repertoire reconstituted after myeloablative bone marrow transplantation in which posttransplantation cyclophosphamide served as GVHD prophylaxis. Samples from under 40 PTCy-treated patients and 16 related bone marrow donors of those patients were subjected to antigen receptor sequencing. Blood from all 35 or so PTCy patients who had 1-year posttransplant specimens underwent TRB sequencing. In 3 patients, up to about 3 additional blood samples taken between 2 and 5.2 years after transplant also underwent TRB sequencing, as did pretransplant blood from 4 patients. Because TRA and TRB clonality correlated tightly in 8 to 10 samples, the subsequent TCR analyses were limited to TRB only. Public TRB sequences were compared against a database of over 3,600 sequences linked to responses to pathogens, tumor antigens, self-antigens and alloantigens.

TRB sequencing was run on genomic DNA with either the immunoSEQ assay at survey resolution or the hsTCRB kit. The study's processing was this. The immunoSEQ software handled the initial read processing, while the LymphoSeq R package was used for the repertoire analyses. Clonality was computed as 1 minus normalized Shannon entropy; Gini coefficient was also calculated for each TRB dataset. Phenotypes of unsorted samples were inferred by mapping TRB sequences from sorted subsets of the recipient or donor onto the same recipient's unsorted samples. TCRdb provides this immuneACCESS table in a form limited to in-frame rearrangements. Some clones are lacking; in checked studies, under half of them reflect an unresolved V gene, and why the rest are absent is not known. V and J calls and clone size are copied from that table; D and trimming were computed from the DNA. For this sample the table reports under 50,000 clones, with no clone seen just once. The top ten clones comprise about 2% of the sample.

Study-wide conclusions, independent of this receptor: Across roughly 40 patients, recipient CMV seropositivity and CMV reactivation were highly associated with TRB clonality; PTCy diversity was similar to CNI/methotrexate controls. The TRB repertoires of T cells infiltrating skin or the GI tract showed only limited overlap with the TRB repertoires found in blood. At 1-2 months, donor-recipient similarity was low but rose over the first year, and the later blood repertoires were often dominated by donor CD8+ memory clones.

This clone was seen repeatedly, ten times or more. Its binding antigen is unknown. Base qualities are not at hand, and no much larger clone is one base apart. Per the germline V gene, KGHSH is the CDR1 and LQKENI is the CDR2. V sheds 2 bases and J sheds 7 bases, leaving 8 bases between their ends. CDR3 length: 12 amino acids, cysteine to phenylalanine. The entry retains the CDR3 DNA only, 36 bases that are in frame from base 1. Peripheral blood samples were provided by related bone marrow donors on the day of marrow donation. Peripheral blood and bone marrow mononuclear cells were isolated by Ficoll-Hypaque density centrifugation and were cryopreserved.

Here the chain combines TRBV18 and TRBJ1-1, with no confidently assigned D gene. The receptor was derived from a man aged 35-49 years in good health, CMV-negative, and a related stem cell transplant donor. The sample was PBMCs. DNA sequence: TGTGCCAGCTCACCAGGCGGGCGTGAAGCTTTCTTT. The translation is CASSPGGREAFF.